These T cell receptor beta chains were read from a single sample in a study of blood T cell repertoires in COVID-19. Measured with immunoSEQ multiplex PCR; TCRdb has only the in-frame clones, and not every one. The sample has roughly 100,000 clones; 86% are singletons. Sequenced sample: peripheral blood. The receptors originated from a man aged 80 or over with acute or convalescent COVID-19. CDR3s include the opening cysteine and the closing phenylalanine or tryptophan.

cdr3_aa	v_call
CASSPWAVGGDTQYF	TRBV13
CSVVTGTNTEAFF	TRBV29-1
CASTEGVGTDTQYF	TRBV2
CASRTSGTSPDTQYF	TRBV10-2
CSVGTSGRGYEQFF	TRBV29-1
CASSDPTGWVVEKLFF	TRBV25-1
CASKWRAQSYEQYF	TRBV19
CASSIQGPHQPQHF	TRBV19
CASSQDRGQGTGELFF	TRBV3-1/TRBV3-2
CASSFVISQETQYF	TRBV7-9
CASSPRTGWRGYTF	TRBV27
CASSPQGLGTDTQYF	TRBV27
CASSYLAGNTDTQYF	TRBV6-2/TRBV6-3
CATLQGSGNTIYF	TRBV10-3
CASSMSGGRVDEQFF	TRBV19
CAWKLAGRHNEQFF	TRBV30
CASRPTGNPREQYF	TRBV27
CASSPRRQGVNTIYF	TRBV13
CSASGLFGYNEQFF	TRBV20-1
CASSGTDNQPQHF	TRBV7-2
CASSTGRGRDLTAYEQYF	TRBV7-9
CAWSVRGSDTQYF	TRBV30
CASSHASYNEQFF	TRBV3-1/TRBV3-2
CASSLAGEGRDEQFF	TRBV5-1
CASSLSEEDTQYF	TRBV12-3/TRBV12-4
CATSRASVLTDTQYF	TRBV15
CASSQPGEGETQYF	TRBV4-2
CASSPGLAGRNEQFF	TRBV11-2
CASSLRLVTDTQYF	TRBV27
CASSYIRQGNTEAFF	TRBV6-5
CASSQLAGNTGELFF	TRBV9
CASSRGGRYQETQYF	TRBV28
CASSDDRARPRNEQFF	TRBV6-2/TRBV6-3
CATSLGQTITDTQYF	TRBV10-3
CASSSRTGSDTEAFF	TRBV5-1
CASTFTGTASGELFF	TRBV6-5
CASSALVGELFF	TRBV6-5
CAISEEAASNQPQHF	TRBV10-3